The 7 T cell receptor beta chains in this list originate from one sample, sequenced in a study of shared clonotypes between healthy human individuals. TCRdb's table, derived via immunoSEQ multiplex PCR, lists solely in-frame clones and lacks some. The sample has about 79,000 clones; 60% to 70% are singletons. Material for sequencing was memory CD8+ T cells sorted from blood. Noted subset: CD45RO+ cells pooled with CCR7-negative TemRA cells. These receptors came from a man between 25 and 39 years old in good health.

The J gene is TRBJ2-7, the V gene TRBV5-1; D not resolved. The germline V gene has CDR1 SGHRS and CDR2 YFSETQ. CDR3 length: 15 residues. Trimming took 5 bases from V and 2 from J, leaving 17 bases between them. CDR3 DNA: TGCGCCAGCAGTGCTGGGTCCGGCCCTGCCTACGAGCAGTACTTC. Its translation: CASSAGSGPAYEQYF.

A remark on this clone: Different DNA sequences within this sample yield the same CDR3. The chain uses TRBV28 and TRBJ2-3, with no clear D. This CDR3 is 12 amino acids long. Per germline, CDR1 MDHEN and CDR2 SYDVKM. Trimming removed 6 bases from V and 7 bases from J, with 11 bases in between. The CDR3 spells CASSLVRYTQYF. CDR3 DNA: TGTGCCAGCAGCCTCGTTCGGTATACGCAGTATTTT.

The chain carries TRBV6-5 and TRBJ2-1; either TRBD1 or TRBD2 may fit D (7 bases each). Germline CDR1 reads MNHEY; CDR2 reads SVGAGI. The V end was cut by 8 bases, the J end by 4 bases, with 15 bases between. The CDR3 runs 14 residues. In DNA form, the CDR3 reads TGTGCCAGCGGGTCCCAGGGGGGGTACAATGAGCAGTTCTTC. It is translated as CASGSQGGYNEQFF.

This sequence joins TRBV5-1 and TRBJ1-3; possibly TRBD1 for D (5 bases). Trimming cost V 0 bases and J 4 bases, with 14 bases left between them. The length of the CDR3 is 16 residues. The germline V gene has CDR1 SGHRS and CDR2 YFSETQ. The CDR3 region is CASSLESGPNGNTIYF. Here the CDR3 DNA reads TGCGCCAGCAGCTTGGAGTCAGGGCCGAACGGAAACACCATATATTTT.

The gene calls are TRBV7-8 and TRBJ2-5; D gene ambiguous. Germline V CDR1 and CDR2: SGHVS, FQNEAQ. The CDR3 runs 17 residues. The ends were cut back, 2 bases at V and 3 bases at J, with 19 bases in the middle. CDR3 loop: CASSLYAGVAAKETQYF. The CDR3 DNA reads as TGTGCCAGCAGCTTATACGCCGGCGTGGCAGCAAAAGAGACCCAGTACTTC.

The chain combines TRBV5-1 with TRBJ1-1, with D perhaps matching TRBD1 (5 bases). The CDR3 contains 13 residues. V dropped 0 bases and J dropped 6 bases, with 9 bases sitting between them. CDR1 is SGHRS and CDR2 is YFSETQ in the germline V gene. The chain's CDR3 is CASSLAMTAEAFF. In DNA form, the CDR3 reads TGCGCCAGCAGCTTGGCTATGACAGCTGAAGCTTTCTTT.

In its sample, this clone was seen once. The chain is built from TRBV9 and TRBJ2-1; D is tentatively TRBD1 or TRBD2 (5 bases each). V dropped 5 bases and J dropped 4 bases, with 13 bases sitting between them. CDR1 is SGDLS and CDR2 is YYNGEE in the germline V gene. The CDR3 has 14 amino acids. The CDR3 spells CASRGLGDYNEQFF. In DNA, the CDR3 is TGTGCCAGCAGAGGATTGGGGGATTACAATGAGCAGTTCTTC.